The clone carrying this TCR beta chain was counted at least ten times. V gave up 3 bases and J gave up 9 bases, with 9 bases separating them. The CDR3 has 11 residues. Germline CDR1 GTSNPN, CDR2 SVGIG (reference sequence). Per-sample yields of isolated PBMCs were at least 6 million. For the second PCR, which ran for about 6 to 11 cycles, a sample-barcoded 5' primer and a J-beta primer mix were used. Each cDNA molecule carried a tag from a template-switch adaptor that contained 12 random nucleotides. TCRdb re-derived calls from the 5' RACE reads in MiXCR, one entry per CDR3 protein. Of around 870,000 distinct CDR3 sequences listed, 25% to 35% were seen once; the top ten hold approximately 15%. The data derive from a study of blood T cells in healthy people across ages.

This chain joins TRBV30 and TRBJ2-1, with D unclear. This sequence was found in a woman aged 80 or over in good health. The sample comprised blood. The CDR3 DNA sequence: TGTGCCTGGAGGTTCTGGTCTGAGCAGTTCTTC. It translates to CAWRFWSEQFF.